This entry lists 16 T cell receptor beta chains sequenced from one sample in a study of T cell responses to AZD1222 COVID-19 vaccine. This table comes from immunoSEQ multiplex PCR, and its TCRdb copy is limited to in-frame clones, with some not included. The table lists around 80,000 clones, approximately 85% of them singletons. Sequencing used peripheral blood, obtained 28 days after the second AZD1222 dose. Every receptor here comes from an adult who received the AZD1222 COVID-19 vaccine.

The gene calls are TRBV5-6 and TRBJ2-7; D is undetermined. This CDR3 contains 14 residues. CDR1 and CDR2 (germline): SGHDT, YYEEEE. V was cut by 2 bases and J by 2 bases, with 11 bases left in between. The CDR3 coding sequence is TGTGCCAGCAGCTTTAAGGGATCGACCTACGAGCAGTACTTC. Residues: CASSFKGSTYEQYF. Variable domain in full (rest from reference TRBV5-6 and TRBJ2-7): DAGVTQSPTHLIKTRGQQVTLRCSPKSGHDTVSWYQQALGQGPQFIFQYYEEEERQRGNFPDRFSGHQFPNYSSELNVNALLLGDSALYLCASSFKGSTYEQYFGPGTRLTVT.

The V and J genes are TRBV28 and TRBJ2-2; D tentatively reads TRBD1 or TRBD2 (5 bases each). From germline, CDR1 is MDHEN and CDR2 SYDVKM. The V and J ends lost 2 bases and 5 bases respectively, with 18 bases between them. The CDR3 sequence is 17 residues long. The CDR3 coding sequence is TGTGCCAGCAGTTTAAGAAGACAGACTACCGGAACCGGGGAGCTGTTTTTT. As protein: CASSLRRQTTGTGELFF.

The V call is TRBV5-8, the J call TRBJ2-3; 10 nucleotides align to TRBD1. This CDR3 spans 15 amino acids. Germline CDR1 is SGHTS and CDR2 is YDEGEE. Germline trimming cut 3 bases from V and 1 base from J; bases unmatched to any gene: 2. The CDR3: CASSSGTGGTDTQYF. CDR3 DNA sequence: TGTGCCAGCAGCTCCGGGACAGGGGGCACAGATACGCAGTATTTT.

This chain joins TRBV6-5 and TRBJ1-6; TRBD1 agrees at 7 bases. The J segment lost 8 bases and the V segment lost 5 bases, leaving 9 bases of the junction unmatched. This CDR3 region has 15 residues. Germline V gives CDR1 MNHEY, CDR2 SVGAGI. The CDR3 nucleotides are TGTGCCAGCAGTCCGACAGGGAGGGAGGATTCACCCCTCCACTTT. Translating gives CASSPTGREDSPLHF.

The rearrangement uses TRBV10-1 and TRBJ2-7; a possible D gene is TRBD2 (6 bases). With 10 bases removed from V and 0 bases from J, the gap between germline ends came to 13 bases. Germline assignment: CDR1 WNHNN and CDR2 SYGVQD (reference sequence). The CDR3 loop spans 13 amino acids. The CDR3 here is CATIRTNSYEQYF. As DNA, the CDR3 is TGCGCCACCATCCGGACTAACTCCTACGAGCAGTACTTC.

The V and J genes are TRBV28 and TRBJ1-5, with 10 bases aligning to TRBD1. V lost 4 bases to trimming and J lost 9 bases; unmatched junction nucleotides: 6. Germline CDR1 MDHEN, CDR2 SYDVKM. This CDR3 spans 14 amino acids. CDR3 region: CASSWTGGMGPQHF. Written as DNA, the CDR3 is TGTGCCAGCAGTTGGACAGGGGGAATGGGGCCCCAGCATTTT.

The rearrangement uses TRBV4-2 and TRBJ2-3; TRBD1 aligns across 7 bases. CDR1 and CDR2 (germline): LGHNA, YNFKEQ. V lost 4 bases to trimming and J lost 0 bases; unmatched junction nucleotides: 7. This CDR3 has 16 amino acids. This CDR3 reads CASSPRGTASTDTQYF. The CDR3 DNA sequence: TGTGCCAGCAGCCCGCGTGGGACAGCTAGCACAGATACGCAGTATTTT.

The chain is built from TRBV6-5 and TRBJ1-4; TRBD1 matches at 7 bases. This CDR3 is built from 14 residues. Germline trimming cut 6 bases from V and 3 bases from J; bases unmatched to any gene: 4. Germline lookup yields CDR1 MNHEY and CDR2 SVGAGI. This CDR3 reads CASRPGQPNEKLFF. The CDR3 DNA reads TGTGCCAGCAGGCCGGGACAGCCTAATGAAAAACTGTTTTTT.

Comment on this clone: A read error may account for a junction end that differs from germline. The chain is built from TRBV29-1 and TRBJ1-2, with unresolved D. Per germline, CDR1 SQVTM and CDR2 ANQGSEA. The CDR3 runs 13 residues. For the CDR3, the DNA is TGCAGCGTTGAAGATCTTACAGCTCTCCTGCCTTGCTTC. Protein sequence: CSVEDLTALLPCF.

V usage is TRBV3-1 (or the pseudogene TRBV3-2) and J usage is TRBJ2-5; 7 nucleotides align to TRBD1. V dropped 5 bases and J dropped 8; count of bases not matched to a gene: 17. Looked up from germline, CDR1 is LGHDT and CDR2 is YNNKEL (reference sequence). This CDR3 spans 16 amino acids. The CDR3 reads CASSFPSSGQFSTQYF. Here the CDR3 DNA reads TGTGCCAGCAGCTTCCCGTCGTCGGGACAGTTTTCCACCCAGTACTTC.

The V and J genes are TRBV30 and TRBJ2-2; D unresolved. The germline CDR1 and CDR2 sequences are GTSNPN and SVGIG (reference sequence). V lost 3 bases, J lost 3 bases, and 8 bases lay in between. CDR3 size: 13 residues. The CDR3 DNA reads TGTGCCTGGAGGGGATTTTACACCGGGGAGCTGTTTTTT. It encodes CAWRGFYTGELFF.

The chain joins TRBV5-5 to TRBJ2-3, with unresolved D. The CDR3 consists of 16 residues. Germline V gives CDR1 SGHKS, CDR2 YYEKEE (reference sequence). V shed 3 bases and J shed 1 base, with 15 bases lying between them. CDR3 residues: CASSSPRGLRTDTQYF. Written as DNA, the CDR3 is TGTGCCAGCAGCTCCCCCCGCGGCCTTCGCACAGATACGCAGTATTTT.

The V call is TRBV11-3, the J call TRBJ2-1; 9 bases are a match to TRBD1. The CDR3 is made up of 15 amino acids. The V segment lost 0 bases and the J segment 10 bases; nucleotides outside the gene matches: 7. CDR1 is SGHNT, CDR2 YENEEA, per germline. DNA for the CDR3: TGTGCCAGCAGCTTAGATACAGGACAGGGGTACGAGCAGTTCTTC. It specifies CASSLDTGQGYEQFF. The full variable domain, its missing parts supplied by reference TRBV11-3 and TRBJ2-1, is EAGVVQSPRYKIIEKKQPVAFWCNPISGHNTLYWYLQNLGQGPELLIRYENEEAVDDSQLPKDRFSAERLKGVDSTLKIQPAELGDSAVYLCASSLDTGQGYEQFFGPGTRLTVL.

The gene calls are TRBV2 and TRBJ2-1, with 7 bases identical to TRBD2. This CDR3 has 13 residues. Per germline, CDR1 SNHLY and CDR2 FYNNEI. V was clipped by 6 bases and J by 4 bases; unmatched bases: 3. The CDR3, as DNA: TGTGCCAGCAGGTTAGCGGGTTACAATGAGCAGTTCTTC. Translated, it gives CASRLAGYNEQFF.

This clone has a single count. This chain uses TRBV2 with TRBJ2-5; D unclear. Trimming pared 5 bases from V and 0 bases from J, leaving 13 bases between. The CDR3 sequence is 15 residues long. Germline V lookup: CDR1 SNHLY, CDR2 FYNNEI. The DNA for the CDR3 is TGTGCCAGCAGTACCGTGGCGGCGTACCAAGAGACCCAGTACTTC. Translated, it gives CASSTVAAYQETQYF.

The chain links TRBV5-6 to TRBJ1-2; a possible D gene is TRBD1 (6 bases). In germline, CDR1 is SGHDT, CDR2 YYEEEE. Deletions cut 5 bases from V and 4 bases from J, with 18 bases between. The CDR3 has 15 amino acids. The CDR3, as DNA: TGTGCCAGCAGGGGAAACAGGGACACGGGCTATGGCTACACCTTC. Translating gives CASRGNRDTGYGYTF.